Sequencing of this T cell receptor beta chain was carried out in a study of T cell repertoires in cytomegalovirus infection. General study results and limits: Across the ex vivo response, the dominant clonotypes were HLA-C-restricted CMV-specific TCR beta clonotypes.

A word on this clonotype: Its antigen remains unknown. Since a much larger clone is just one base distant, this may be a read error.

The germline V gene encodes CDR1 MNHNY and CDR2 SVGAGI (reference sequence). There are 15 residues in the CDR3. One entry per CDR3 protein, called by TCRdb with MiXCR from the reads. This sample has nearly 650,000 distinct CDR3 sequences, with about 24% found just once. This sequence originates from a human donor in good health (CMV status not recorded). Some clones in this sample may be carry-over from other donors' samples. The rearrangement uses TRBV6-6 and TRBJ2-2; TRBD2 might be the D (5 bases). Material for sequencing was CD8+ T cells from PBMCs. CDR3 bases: TGTGCCAGCAGTTACGCGGGTTCGAACACCGGGAAGCTGTTTTTT. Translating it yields CASSYAGSNTGKLFF.